This T cell receptor (beta chain) comes out of a study of T-cell reconstitution after alpha-beta-depleted transplantation in children listed by TCRdb under 2016. For context, the study as a whole: T-cell immune reconstitution after TCRalphabeta/CD19-depleted allogeneic hematopoietic cell transplantation in children was quantitatively tracked in the study by means of TCR repertoire profiling. Here is what the overall study found, with its caveats: Over subsequent months, a decline in hyperexpanded clone frequencies was noted, and after one year, T-cell counts and TCRbeta diversity were mostly ascribed to newly produced T cells. In some patients, the high TCRbeta diversity seen at day 60 was put down to recipient T cells and intrathymic progenitors that had survived conditioning. About two months after transplant, the apparently early recovery of alphabetaT-cell counts reportedly depended on just several hundred clones that had expanded rapidly and came from non-depleted graft cells.

Library construction relied on PCR. Instrument on record: Illumina HiSeq 2500. Molecular barcoding was employed in the preparation of TCR libraries, with unique molecular identifiers being used to normalize TCRbeta repertoire quantification. The public reads were reanalyzed by TCRdb: fastp trimming at Q25, MiXCR alignment, in-frame beta chains only. Here each entry gathers all rows of one CDR3 protein and keeps the most common genes and DNA. In all, the sample holds over 150,000 distinct CDR3 sequences, and approximately 12% of those were seen once. The biggest ten clones account for 13% of the sample. Many counts were recorded for this clonotype. It lacks a known antigen. No much larger clone is present one base from it, and per-base qualities are unavailable. Based on the germline V gene (reference sequence), the CDR1 and CDR2 sequences are DFQATT and SNEGSKA. V loses 6 bases, J loses 0 bases, and the germline ends lie 9 bases apart. Including cysteine and phenylalanine, the CDR3 has 14 amino acids. The CDR3 DNA has 42 bases and is translated from base 1.

The treatment or condition label, read with the paper, signifies: allogeneic hematopoietic cell transplantation with graft depleted of TCRalphabeta T cells and CD19 B cells. The transplant recipients were children given TCRalphabeta/CD19-depleted allogeneic hematopoietic cell grafts. This specimen consisted of PBMCs, obtained before TCRalphabeta/CD19-depleted stem cell transplant. This TCR came from a boy under 10 years old with acute myeloid leukemia, due to receive a stem cell transplant. The sequence links TRBV20-1 to TRBJ2-6; the D gene cannot be resolved reliably. The DNA is TGCAGTGCCCCTGAGGTCTCTGGGGCCAACGTCCTGACTTTC. Its coded protein is CSAPEVSGANVLTF.